Detailed here is one T cell receptor (beta chain). The antigen is undetermined. The data originate from a study of T cell responses to AZD1222 COVID-19 vaccine. Findings of the study overall: Unmutated variant regions reportedly attract nearly half of all spike-specific TCRs. Among the donors, most were white British and more were female, and clonal diversity was possibly underestimated.

The method was immunoSEQ multiplex PCR; TCRdb's version includes in-frame clones alone and lacks a portion of them. The repertoire has 100,000 to 130,000 clones, more than 70% of them found once; the top ten carry around 3.3%. V lost 4 bases and J lost 6; bases outside the gene matches: 5. The CDR3 is 13 amino acids. The germline V gene encodes CDR1 LNHDA and CDR2 SQIVND (reference sequence). The chain combines TRBV19 with TRBJ1-2; TRBD1 matches at 7 bases. The starting material was peripheral blood, obtained on day 0 of MenACWY control vaccination. This sequence originates from an adult in good health. The CDR3 spells CASSTTGVDGYTF. CDR3 nucleotide sequence: TGTGCCAGTAGTACAACAGGGGTCGATGGCTACACCTTC.